One and the same sample provided the 13 T cell receptor beta chains below, sequenced in a study of blood T cell repertoires in COVID-19. Assay: immunoSEQ multiplex PCR; the TCRdb copy retains only in-frame clones and omits some. The table includes 95,000 or so clones, 81% detected once. Sequencing was carried out using peripheral blood. These receptors were taken from an older man with active or convalescent COVID-19.

The genes are TRBV28 and TRBJ1-5; D possibly corresponds to TRBD1 (6 bases). Germline CDR1 reads MDHEN; CDR2 reads SYDVKM. The CDR3 loop spans 14 amino acids. Trimming left V 3 bases short and J 7 bases short, with 13 bases between. The CDR3 protein is CASSFRGREQPQHF. CDR3 nucleotides: TGTGCCAGCAGTTTCAGGGGAAGGGAACAGCCCCAGCATTTT.

This clone was seen only once. This chain connects TRBV19 to TRBJ1-5; a possible D gene is TRBD1 (6 bases). The CDR3 runs to 15 residues. V dropped 10 bases and J dropped 0 bases, with 16 bases sitting between them. Looked up from germline, CDR1 is LNHDA and CDR2 is SQIVND (reference sequence). For the CDR3, the DNA is TGTGCCACCCATGGCACAGGGACTAGCAATCAGCCCCAGCATTTT. The encoded protein is CATHGTGTSNQPQHF.

The chain uses TRBV25-1 and TRBJ1-2; maybe TRBD1 (6 bases). Germline loops: CDR1 MGHDK, CDR2 SYGVNS. V lost 2 bases, J lost 4 bases, and 11 bases lay in between. This CDR3 region has 14 residues. The CDR3 DNA is TGTGCCAGCAGTGAAGGGGGCGGTCTCTATGGCTACACCTTC. Amino acid sequence: CASSEGGGLYGYTF.

The chain joins TRBV7-8 to TRBJ2-5, with no clear D. Germline CDR1 SGHVS, CDR2 FQNEAQ. The V end lost 5 bases, the J end lost 5 bases, and 15 bases lay between the germline ends. The CDR3 runs 14 residues. CDR3 region: CASSPAFDGETQYF. CDR3 coding DNA: TGTGCCAGCAGCCCGGCGTTTGACGGGGAGACCCAGTACTTC.

The chain joins TRBV7-3 to TRBJ1-1, with a possible D match to TRBD1 (6 bases). The V end lost 5 bases, the J end lost 4 bases, and 11 bases lay between the germline ends. Germline CDR1 is SGHTA and CDR2 is FQGTGA. The CDR3 has 13 amino acids. The CDR3 DNA reads as TGTGCCAGCAGCGCGGACAGAGGCACTGAAGCTTTCTTT. Residues: CASSADRGTEAFF. Variable domain in full (rest from reference TRBV7-3 and TRBJ1-1): GAGVSQTPSNKVTEKGKYVELRCDPISGHTALYWYRQSLGQGPEFLIYFQGTGAADDSGLPNDRFFAVRPEGSVSTLKIQRTERGDSAVYLCASSADRGTEAFFGQGTRLTVV.

V gene TRBV3-1 (or the pseudogene TRBV3-2) combines with J gene TRBJ2-5; D is possibly TRBD2 (5 bases). There are 15 residues in the CDR3. Trimming took 4 bases from V and 7 from J, leaving 19 bases between them. The V gene's germline CDR1 is LGHDT and CDR2 YNNKEL (reference sequence). CDR3 residues: CASSPLTPGLGTQYF. The CDR3 DNA reads TGTGCCAGCAGCCCACTCACCCCGGGATTGGGGACCCAGTACTTC.

The chain links TRBV27 to TRBJ2-3, with 8 positions matching TRBD2. The germline gives CDR1 MNHEY, CDR2 SMNVEV (reference sequence). J was trimmed by 2 bases and V by 4 bases; bases with no gene match: 11. This CDR3 has 17 residues. The CDR3 spells CASSSPRGGGFTDTQYF. DNA of the CDR3: TGTGCCAGCAGTTCCCCTAGAGGCGGGGGGTTCACAGATACGCAGTATTTT.

The chain carries TRBV6-5 and TRBJ1-1, with 8 bases matching TRBD1. The CDR3 has 15 amino acids. The V gene's germline CDR1 is MNHEY and CDR2 SVGAGI. The V segment lost 5 bases and the J segment 0 bases; nucleotides outside the gene matches: 5. The CDR3 here is CASSRGQVMNTEAFF. The CDR3 coding sequence is TGTGCCAGCAGTCGGGGACAGGTCATGAACACTGAAGCTTTCTTT.

The genes are TRBV18 and TRBJ1-5; 9 bases are shared with TRBD1. Germline V gene data show CDR1 as KGHSH and CDR2 as LQKENI. CDR3 length: 15 residues. After removal of 3 bases from V and 7 bases from J, the junction contained 7 bases not matched to a gene. CDR3 in amino acids: CASSPPGQGLQPQHF. DNA of the CDR3: TGTGCCAGCTCACCCCCGGGACAGGGCCTCCAGCCCCAGCATTTT.

This clone has a single count. V and J are TRBV4-3 and TRBJ2-3, with a tentative D call TRBD2 (6 bases). Germline loops: CDR1 LGHNA, CDR2 YSLEER. V lost 0 bases and J lost 0, with 25 bases in between. The CDR3 consists of 21 residues. CDR3 amino acids: CASSQDLYSGGVGGSTDTQYF. For the CDR3, the DNA is TGCGCCAGCAGCCAAGATCTTTATAGTGGGGGAGTGGGGGGTAGCACAGATACGCAGTATTTT.

The V and J genes are TRBV5-4 and TRBJ2-7, with 9 nucleotides matching TRBD1. Looked up from germline, CDR1 is SGHNT and CDR2 is YYREEE (reference sequence). Losses at the gene ends were 0 bases for V and 4 bases for J; bases not matched to a gene: 5. The CDR3 sequence is 15 residues long. Written as DNA, the CDR3 is TGTGCCAGCAGCTTGGGGACAGGGGTTGTTTACGAGCAGTACTTC. It yields the protein CASSLGTGVVYEQYF.

This clone was seen just once. The chain links TRBV10-3 to TRBJ2-5, with TRBD2 matching over 10 bases. The germline gives CDR1 ENHRY, CDR2 SYGVKD. V lost 3 bases and J lost 5; bases outside the gene matches: 12. There are 17 residues in the CDR3. The CDR3 protein is CAISDLWERGGAETQYF. The CDR3 coding sequence is TGTGCCATCAGTGATTTGTGGGAGCGGGGGGGAGCGGAGACCCAGTACTTC.

The chain has TRBV11-2 and TRBJ2-7; 8 nucleotides match TRBD2. The V segment lost 6 bases and the J segment 2 bases; nucleotides outside the gene matches: 6. The CDR3 has 14 residues. In germline, CDR1 is SGHAT, CDR2 FQNNGV. The CDR3 spells CASSRSGGAYEQYF. As DNA, the CDR3 is TGTGCCAGCAGTAGGAGCGGGGGCGCCTACGAGCAGTACTTC.